This is a list of T cell receptor beta chains from one sample in a study of T cells after yellow fever vaccination. TCRdb re-called the 5' RACE reads with MiXCR, one entry per CDR3 protein. The sample has 65,000 to 70,000 distinct CDR3 sequences, approximately 5% seen once. Sequenced here: CD4+ T cells sorted from PBMCs, sampled less than 16 days after the first yellow fever vaccination. The receptors were gathered from a man between 18 and 29 years old who received the YFV17D yellow fever vaccine. CDR3s include the opening cysteine and the closing phenylalanine or tryptophan. Each record gives: clone size, V gene, J gene, D gene, CDR3 protein, CDR3 DNA. A D gene is named only where the DNA matches it firmly. Each size is once, few or many counts, or a class when the clone is expanded.

clone size: many; V gene: TRBV12-3/TRBV12-4; J gene: TRBJ2-5; D gene: TRBD1; CDR3 protein: CASGTGTVYQETQYF; CDR3 DNA: TGTGCCAGCGGCACCGGGACAGTGTACCAAGAGACCCAGTACTTC
clone size: few; V gene: TRBV20-1; J gene: TRBJ2-7; D gene: NA; CDR3 protein: CCARDTNLGWGRYEQYF; CDR3 DNA: TGCTGTGCTAGAGATACGAACTTAGGTTGGGGGCGATACGAGCAGTACTTC
clone size: many; V gene: TRBV4-1; J gene: TRBJ1-2; D gene: NA; CDR3 protein: CASSQVGSGSYTF; CDR3 DNA: TGCGCCAGCAGCCAAGTGGGGTCCGGAAGCTACACCTTC
clone size: many; V gene: TRBV20-1; J gene: TRBJ2-4; D gene: NA; CDR3 protein: CSYDGAKNIQYF; CDR3 DNA: TGCAGTTACGACGGGGCCAAAAACATTCAGTACTTC
clone size: many; V gene: TRBV12-3/TRBV12-4; J gene: TRBJ2-7; D gene: NA; CDR3 protein: CASSPTPSSYEQYF; CDR3 DNA: TGTGCCAGCAGTCCGACCCCCAGCTCCTACGAGCAGTACTTC
clone size: many; V gene: TRBV7-9; J gene: TRBJ2-5; D gene: TRBD2; CDR3 protein: CASSPAAGGPRTQYF; CDR3 DNA: TGTGCCAGCAGCCCCGCAGCGGGGGGCCCCAGGACCCAGTACTTC
clone size: many; V gene: TRBV5-6; J gene: TRBJ1-1; D gene: TRBD1; CDR3 protein: CASSSPGQGNTEAFF; CDR3 DNA: TGTGCCAGCAGCTCGCCGGGACAGGGGAACACTGAAGCTTTCTTT
clone size: many; V gene: TRBV5-1; J gene: TRBJ1-1; D gene: NA; CDR3 protein: CASTQATGTEAFF; CDR3 DNA: TGCGCCAGCACCCAGGCGACGGGCACTGAAGCTTTCTTT
clone size: medium-sized; V gene: TRBV7-3; J gene: TRBJ2-3; D gene: NA; CDR3 protein: CASSLYGTDTQYF; CDR3 DNA: TGTGCCAGCAGCCTCTATGGCACAGATACGCAGTATTTT
clone size: many; V gene: TRBV4-3; J gene: TRBJ2-3; D gene: NA; CDR3 protein: CASSPVWGGGLTDTQYF; CDR3 DNA: TGCGCCAGCAGCCCCGTTTGGGGGGGGGGCCTAACAGATACGCAGTATTTT
clone size: many; V gene: TRBV4-3; J gene: TRBJ2-5; D gene: NA; CDR3 protein: CASSQDGAGGETQYF; CDR3 DNA: TGCGCCAGCAGCCAAGACGGGGCAGGGGGGGAGACCCAGTACTTC
clone size: many; V gene: TRBV20-1; J gene: TRBJ2-1; D gene: NA; CDR3 protein: CSASGGASNEQFF; CDR3 DNA: TGCAGTGCTAGTGGGGGGGCCTCGAATGAGCAGTTCTTC
clone size: many; V gene: TRBV5-1; J gene: TRBJ2-3; D gene: TRBD1; CDR3 protein: CATRQGAYTDTQYF; CDR3 DNA: TGCGCCACCCGACAGGGAGCTTACACAGATACGCAGTATTTT
clone size: many; V gene: TRBV5-4; J gene: TRBJ2-1; D gene: NA; CDR3 protein: CASSLPVGGLNEQFF; CDR3 DNA: TGTGCCAGCAGCTTGCCGGTGGGGGGGCTCAATGAGCAGTTCTTC
clone size: many; V gene: TRBV2; J gene: TRBJ2-4; D gene: NA; CDR3 protein: CASSEGRVENIQYF; CDR3 DNA: TGTGCCAGCAGTGAAGGCAGGGTTGAAAACATTCAGTACTTC
clone size: many; V gene: TRBV6-2/TRBV6-3; J gene: TRBJ2-4; D gene: NA; CDR3 protein: CASSNARLDIQYF; CDR3 DNA: TGTGCCAGCAGTAACGCCAGATTGGACATTCAGTACTTC
clone size: many; V gene: TRBV20-1; J gene: TRBJ1-2; D gene: NA; CDR3 protein: CSARRQTNYGYTF; CDR3 DNA: TGCAGTGCTAGAAGGCAGACGAACTATGGCTACACCTTC
clone size: many; V gene: TRBV12-3/TRBV12-4; J gene: TRBJ1-1; D gene: NA; CDR3 protein: CASSSRGLNTEAFF; CDR3 DNA: TGTGCCAGCAGTTCCCGGGGCCTGAACACTGAAGCTTTCTTT
clone size: many; V gene: TRBV6-1; J gene: TRBJ1-2; D gene: NA; CDR3 protein: CASSQDIWTAGGYTF; CDR3 DNA: TGTGCCAGCAGTCAAGACATATGGACCGCCGGTGGCTACACCTTC
clone size: many; V gene: TRBV7-3; J gene: TRBJ1-1; D gene: NA; CDR3 protein: CASSPVGGRDTEAFF; CDR3 DNA: TGTGCCAGCAGCCCAGTTGGGGGTAGGGACACTGAAGCTTTCTTT
clone size: many; V gene: TRBV6-5; J gene: TRBJ2-5; D gene: NA; CDR3 protein: CASSYPSRQETQYF; CDR3 DNA: TGTGCCAGCAGTTACCCCTCTAGGCAAGAGACCCAGTACTTC
clone size: many; V gene: TRBV5-1; J gene: TRBJ2-5; D gene: TRBD1; CDR3 protein: CASSLLTGAEETQYF; CDR3 DNA: TGCGCCAGCAGCCTACTGACAGGGGCGGAGGAGACCCAGTACTTC